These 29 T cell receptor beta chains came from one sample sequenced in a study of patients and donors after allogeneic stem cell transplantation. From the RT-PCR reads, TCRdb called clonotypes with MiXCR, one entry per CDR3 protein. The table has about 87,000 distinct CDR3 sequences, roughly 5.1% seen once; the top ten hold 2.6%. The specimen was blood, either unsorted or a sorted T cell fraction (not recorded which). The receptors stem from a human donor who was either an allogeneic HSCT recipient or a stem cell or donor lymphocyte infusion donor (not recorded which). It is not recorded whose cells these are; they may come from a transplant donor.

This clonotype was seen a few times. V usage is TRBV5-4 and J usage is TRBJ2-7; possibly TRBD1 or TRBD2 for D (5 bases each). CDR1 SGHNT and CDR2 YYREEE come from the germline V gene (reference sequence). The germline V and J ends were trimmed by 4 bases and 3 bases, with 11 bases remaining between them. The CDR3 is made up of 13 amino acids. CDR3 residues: CASSMGDLYEQYF. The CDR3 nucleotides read TGTGCCAGCAGCATGGGGGACCTCTACGAGCAGTACTTC.

The CDR3 spells CASSYSGNRGTGELFF. CDR3 DNA: TGTGCCAGCAGTTACTCAGGCAATCGGGGAACCGGGGAGCTGTTTTTT. The genes are TRBV6-5 and TRBJ2-2, with a possible D match to TRBD2 (5 bases). Germline loops: CDR1 MNHEY, CDR2 SVGAGI. The CDR3 totals 16 residues. V shed 0 bases and J shed 5 bases, with 13 bases lying between them.

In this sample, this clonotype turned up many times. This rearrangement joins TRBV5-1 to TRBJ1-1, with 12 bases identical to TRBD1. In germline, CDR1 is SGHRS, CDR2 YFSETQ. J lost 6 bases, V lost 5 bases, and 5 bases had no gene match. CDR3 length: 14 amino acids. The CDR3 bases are TGCGCCAGCAGTTGGGGACAGGGGGCCTCTGAAGCTTTCTTT. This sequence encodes CASSWGQGASEAFF.

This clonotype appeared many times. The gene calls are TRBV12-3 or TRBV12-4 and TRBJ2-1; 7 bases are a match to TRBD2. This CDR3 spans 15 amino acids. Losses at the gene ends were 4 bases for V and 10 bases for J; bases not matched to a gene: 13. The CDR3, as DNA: TGTGCCAGCAGTTCAGAGGGAGGGGCGTCGCGGGAGCAGTTCTTC. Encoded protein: CASSSEGGASREQFF.

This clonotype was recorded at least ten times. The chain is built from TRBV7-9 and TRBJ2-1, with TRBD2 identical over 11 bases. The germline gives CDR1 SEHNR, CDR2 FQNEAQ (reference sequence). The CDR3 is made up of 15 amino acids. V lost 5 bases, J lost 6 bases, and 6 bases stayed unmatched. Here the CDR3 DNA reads TGTGCCAGCAGCCAAACTAGCGGGAGAAGCAATGAGCAGTTCTTC. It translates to CASSQTSGRSNEQFF.

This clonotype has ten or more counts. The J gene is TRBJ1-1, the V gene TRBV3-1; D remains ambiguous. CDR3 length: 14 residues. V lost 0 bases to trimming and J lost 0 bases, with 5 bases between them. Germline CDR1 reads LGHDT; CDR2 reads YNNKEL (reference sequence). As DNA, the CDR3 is TGTGCCAGCAGCCAAGATGCCGTGAACACTGAAGCTTTCTTT. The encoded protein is CASSQDAVNTEAFF.

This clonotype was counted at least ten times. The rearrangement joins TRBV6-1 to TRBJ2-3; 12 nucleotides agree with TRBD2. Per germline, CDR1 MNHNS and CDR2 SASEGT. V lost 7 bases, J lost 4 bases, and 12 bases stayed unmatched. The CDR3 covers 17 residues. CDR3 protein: CASTMLTRTSGADTQYF. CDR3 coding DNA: TGTGCCAGCACCATGCTCACGAGGACTAGCGGGGCAGATACGCAGTATTTT.

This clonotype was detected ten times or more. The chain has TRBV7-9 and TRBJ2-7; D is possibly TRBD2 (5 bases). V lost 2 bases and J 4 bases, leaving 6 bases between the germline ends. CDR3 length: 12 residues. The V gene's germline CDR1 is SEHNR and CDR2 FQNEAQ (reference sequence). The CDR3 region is CASSLRGYEQYF. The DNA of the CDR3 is TGTGCCAGCAGCTTACGGGGTTACGAGCAGTACTTC.

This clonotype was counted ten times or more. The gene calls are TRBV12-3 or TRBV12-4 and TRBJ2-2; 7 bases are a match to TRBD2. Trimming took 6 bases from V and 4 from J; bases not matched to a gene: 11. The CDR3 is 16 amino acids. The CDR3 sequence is CASRPGSRGITGELFF. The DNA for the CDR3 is TGTGCCAGCAGACCCGGATCGCGGGGGATCACCGGGGAGCTGTTTTTT.

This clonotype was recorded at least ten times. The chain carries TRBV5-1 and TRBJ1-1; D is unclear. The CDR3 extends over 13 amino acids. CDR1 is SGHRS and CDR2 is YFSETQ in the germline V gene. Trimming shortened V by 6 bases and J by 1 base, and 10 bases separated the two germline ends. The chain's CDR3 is CASTKDPNTEAFF. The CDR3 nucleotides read TGCGCCAGCACCAAGGACCCGAACACTGAAGCTTTCTTT.

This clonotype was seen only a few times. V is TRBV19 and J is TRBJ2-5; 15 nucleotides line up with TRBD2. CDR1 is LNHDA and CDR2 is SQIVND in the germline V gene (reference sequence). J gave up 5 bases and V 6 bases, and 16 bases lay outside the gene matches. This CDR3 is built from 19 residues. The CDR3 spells CASRMSGRGLAGGRETQYF. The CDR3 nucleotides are TGTGCCAGTAGAATGAGTGGCAGGGGACTAGCGGGAGGTCGTGAGACCCAGTACTTC.

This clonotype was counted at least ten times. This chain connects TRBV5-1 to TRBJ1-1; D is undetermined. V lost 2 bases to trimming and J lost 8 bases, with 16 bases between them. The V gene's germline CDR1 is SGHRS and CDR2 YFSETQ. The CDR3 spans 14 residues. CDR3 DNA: TGCGCCAGCAGCTTTTCAGGATTCGGGGAGGAAGCTTTCTTT. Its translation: CASSFSGFGEEAFF.

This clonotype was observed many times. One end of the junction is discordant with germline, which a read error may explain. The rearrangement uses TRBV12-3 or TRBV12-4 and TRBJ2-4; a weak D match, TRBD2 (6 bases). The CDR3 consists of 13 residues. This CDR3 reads CASSPGTPLLADF. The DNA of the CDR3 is TGTGCCAGCAGTCCGGGAACACCCCTTTTAGCGGACTTC.

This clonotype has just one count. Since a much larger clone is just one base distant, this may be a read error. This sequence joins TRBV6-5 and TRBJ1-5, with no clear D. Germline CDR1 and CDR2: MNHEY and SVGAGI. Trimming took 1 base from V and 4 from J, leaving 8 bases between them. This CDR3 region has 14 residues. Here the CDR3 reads CASSYLVGNQPQHF. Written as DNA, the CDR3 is TGTGCCAGCAGTTACTTGGTAGGAAATCAGCCCCAGCATTTT.

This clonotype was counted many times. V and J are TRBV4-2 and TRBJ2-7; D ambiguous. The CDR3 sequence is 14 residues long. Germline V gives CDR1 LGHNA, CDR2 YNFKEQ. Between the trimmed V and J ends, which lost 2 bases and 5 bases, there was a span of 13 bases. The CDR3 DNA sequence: TGTGCCAGCAGCCAATTTGAACTTTCGCACGAGCAGTACTTC. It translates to CASSQFELSHEQYF.

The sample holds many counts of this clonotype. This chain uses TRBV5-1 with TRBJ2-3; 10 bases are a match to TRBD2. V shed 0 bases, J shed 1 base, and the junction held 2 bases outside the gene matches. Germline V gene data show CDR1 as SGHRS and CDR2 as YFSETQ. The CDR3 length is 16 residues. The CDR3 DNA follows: TGCGCCAGCAGCTTGGCGCTAGCGGGGGGCACAGATACGCAGTATTTT. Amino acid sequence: CASSLALAGGTDTQYF.

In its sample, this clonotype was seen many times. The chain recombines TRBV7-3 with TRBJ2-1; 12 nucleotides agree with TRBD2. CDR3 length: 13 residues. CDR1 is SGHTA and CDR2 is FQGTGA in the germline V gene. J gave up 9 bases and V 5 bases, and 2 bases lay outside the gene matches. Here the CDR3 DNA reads TGTGCCAGCAGCGCGACTAGCGGGAGTGAGCAGTTCTTC. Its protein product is CASSATSGSEQFF.

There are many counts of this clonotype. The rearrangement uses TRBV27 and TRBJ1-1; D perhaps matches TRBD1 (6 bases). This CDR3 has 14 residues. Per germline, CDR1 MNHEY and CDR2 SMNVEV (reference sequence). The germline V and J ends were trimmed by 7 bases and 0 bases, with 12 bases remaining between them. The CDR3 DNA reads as TGTGCCAGCACTAAAGGGGGGATGAACACTGAAGCTTTCTTT. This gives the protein CASTKGGMNTEAFF.

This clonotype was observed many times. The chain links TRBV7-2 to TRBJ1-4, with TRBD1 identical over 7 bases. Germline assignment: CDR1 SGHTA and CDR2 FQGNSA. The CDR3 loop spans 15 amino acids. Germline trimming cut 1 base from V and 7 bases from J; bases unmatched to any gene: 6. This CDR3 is CASSLDPTGREKLFF. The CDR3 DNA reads TGTGCCAGCAGCTTAGACCCGACAGGGCGTGAAAAACTGTTTTTT.

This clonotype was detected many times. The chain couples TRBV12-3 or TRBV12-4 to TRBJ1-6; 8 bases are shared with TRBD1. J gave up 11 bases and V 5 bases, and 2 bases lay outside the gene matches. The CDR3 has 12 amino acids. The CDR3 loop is CASSKQGAPLHF. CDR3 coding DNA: TGTGCCAGCAGTAAACAGGGGGCACCCCTCCACTTT.

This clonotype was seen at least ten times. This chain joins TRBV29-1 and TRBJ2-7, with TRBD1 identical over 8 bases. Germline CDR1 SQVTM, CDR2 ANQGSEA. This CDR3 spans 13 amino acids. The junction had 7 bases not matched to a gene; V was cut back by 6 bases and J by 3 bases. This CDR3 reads CSVFPGQDYEQYF. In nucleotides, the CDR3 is TGCAGCGTGTTCCCGGGACAGGACTACGAGCAGTACTTC.

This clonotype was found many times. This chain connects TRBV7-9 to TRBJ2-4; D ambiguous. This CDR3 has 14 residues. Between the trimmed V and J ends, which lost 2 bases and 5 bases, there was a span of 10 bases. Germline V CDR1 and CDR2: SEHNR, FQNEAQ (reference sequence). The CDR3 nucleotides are TGTGCCAGCAGCTTAAATGTCAGACAAAACATTCAGTACTTC. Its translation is CASSLNVRQNIQYF.

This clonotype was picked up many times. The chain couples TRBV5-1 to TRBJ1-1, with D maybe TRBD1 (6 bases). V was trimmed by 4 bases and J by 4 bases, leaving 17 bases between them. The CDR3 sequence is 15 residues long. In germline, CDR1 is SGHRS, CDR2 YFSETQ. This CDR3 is CASSPVGGRGTEAFF. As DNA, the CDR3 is TGCGCCAGCAGCCCTGTGGGGGGGCGGGGCACTGAAGCTTTCTTT.

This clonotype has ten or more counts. Written as DNA, the CDR3 is TGCAGCGCCTCGGACAGCTTAAGCCTAGACACCGGGGAGCTGTTTTTT. It yields the protein CSASDSLSLDTGELFF. V and J are TRBV29-1 and TRBJ2-2, with D perhaps TRBD1 (6 bases). The CDR3 has 16 residues. V lost 7 bases and J lost 3, with 21 bases in between. Germline CDR1 SQVTM, CDR2 ANQGSEA.

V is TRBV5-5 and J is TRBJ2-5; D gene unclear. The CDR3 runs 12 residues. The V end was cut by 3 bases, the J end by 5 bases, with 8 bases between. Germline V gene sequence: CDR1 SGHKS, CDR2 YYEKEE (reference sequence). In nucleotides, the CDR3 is TGTGCCAGCAGCTGGACCTGGGAGACCCAGTACTTC. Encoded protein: CASSWTWETQYF.

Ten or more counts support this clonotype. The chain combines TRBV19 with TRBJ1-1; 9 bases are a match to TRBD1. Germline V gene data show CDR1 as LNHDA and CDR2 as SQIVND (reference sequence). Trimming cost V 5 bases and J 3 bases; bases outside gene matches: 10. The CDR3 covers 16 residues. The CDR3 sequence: CASSPHRTGDYTEAFF. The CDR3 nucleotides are TGTGCCAGTAGTCCCCACCGGACAGGGGACTACACTGAAGCTTTCTTT.

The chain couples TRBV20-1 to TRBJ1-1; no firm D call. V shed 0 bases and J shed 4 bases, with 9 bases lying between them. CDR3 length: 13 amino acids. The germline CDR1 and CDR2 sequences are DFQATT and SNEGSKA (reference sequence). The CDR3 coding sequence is TGCAGTGCTAGAGAAACGGGTTCCACTGAAGCTTTCTTT. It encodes CSARETGSTEAFF.

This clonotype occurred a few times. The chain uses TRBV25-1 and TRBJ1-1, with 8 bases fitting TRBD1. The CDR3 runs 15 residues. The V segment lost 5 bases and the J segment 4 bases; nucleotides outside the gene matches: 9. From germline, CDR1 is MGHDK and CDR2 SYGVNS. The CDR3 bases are TGTGCCAGCAGTCCTCAGGGGGCGCGTGGCACTGAAGCTTTCTTT. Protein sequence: CASSPQGARGTEAFF.

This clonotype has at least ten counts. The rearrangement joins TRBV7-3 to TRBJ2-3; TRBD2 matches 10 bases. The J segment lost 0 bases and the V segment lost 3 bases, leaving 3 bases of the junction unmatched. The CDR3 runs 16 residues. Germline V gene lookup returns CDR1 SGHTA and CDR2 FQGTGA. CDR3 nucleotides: TGTGCCAGCAGCTTTGGAGCGGGGGGGAGCACAGATACGCAGTATTTT. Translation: CASSFGAGGSTDTQYF.